A single sample is the source of the 26 T cell receptor beta chains below, sequenced in a study of blood T cell repertoires in COVID-19. Sequencing was performed with immunoSEQ multiplex PCR; in TCRdb, only in-frame clones are kept and a portion is missing. In the table there are some 250,000 clones, 82% of which are singletons. The sequencing sample was made of peripheral blood. The source of these receptors is a woman aged 18 to 35 with acute or convalescent COVID-19.

This clone was counted a single time. V usage is TRBV3-1 (or the pseudogene TRBV3-2) and J usage is TRBJ2-1, with D tentatively TRBD1 (6 bases). The CDR3 runs 14 residues. Trimming left V 4 bases short and J 9 bases short, with 16 bases between. Germline CDR1 is LGHDT and CDR2 is YNNKEL (reference sequence). DNA of the CDR3: TGTGCCAGCAGCCTTGGCCCACAGGGTTCTGAGCAGTTCTTC. Translating it yields CASSLGPQGSEQFF.

This sequence joins TRBV2 and TRBJ2-5; D may be TRBD2 (5 bases). This CDR3 contains 13 residues. Germline CDR1 and CDR2: SNHLY and FYNNEI. V shed 8 bases and J shed 3 bases, with 13 bases lying between them. The CDR3 DNA is TGTGCCAGCGCAGGACGGGAAAAAGAGACCCAGTACTTC. It codes for CASAGREKETQYF.

The chain uses TRBV11-2 and TRBJ2-7; 12 bases are shared with TRBD2. Looked up from germline, CDR1 is SGHAT and CDR2 is FQNNGV. J gave up 3 bases and V 0 bases, and 12 bases lay outside the gene matches. CDR3 length: 19 amino acids. In DNA form, the CDR3 reads TGTGCCAGCAGCTTAGATCTGCTAGCGGGAGGGGTCTCCTTCTACGAGCAGTACTTC. Protein product: CASSLDLLAGGVSFYEQYF. Looking up the rest from reference TRBV11-2 and TRBJ2-7 gives the full variable domain: EAGVAQSPRYKIIEKRQSVAFWCNPISGHATLYWYQQILGQGPKLLIQFQNNGVVDDSQLPKDRFSAERLKGVDSTLKIQPAKLEDSAVYLCASSLDLLAGGVSFYEQYFGPGTRLTVT.

The rearrangement joins TRBV6-2 or TRBV6-3 to TRBJ2-7; D is ambiguous. CDR1 MNHEY and CDR2 SVGEGT come from the germline V gene. CDR3 length: 13 amino acids. Trimming stripped 4 bases from V and 3 bases from J, with 10 bases between. CDR3 region: CASSSSTYYEQYF. The CDR3 DNA reads as TGTGCCAGCAGTTCCTCGACTTACTACGAGCAGTACTTC.

This clone was counted a few times. V usage is TRBV5-4 and J usage is TRBJ2-3; D gene ambiguous. The CDR3 is 14 residues long. V was pared by 0 bases and J by 2 bases, with 7 bases between. CDR1 and CDR2 (germline): SGHNT, YYREEE (reference sequence). The CDR3 nucleotides read TGTGCCAGCAGCTTGGGGTCCTACACAGATACGCAGTATTTT. It encodes CASSLGSYTDTQYF.

This clone was counted a few times. The chain employs TRBV7-2 and TRBJ1-2; 7 bases fit TRBD1. CDR3 length equals 14 residues. The ends lost 2 bases at V and 3 bases at J; junction bases unmatched: 3. Germline V lookup: CDR1 SGHTA, CDR2 FQGNSA. The CDR3 here is CASSLTGQHYGYTF. The CDR3 DNA sequence: TGTGCCAGCAGCTTAACGGGACAGCACTATGGCTACACCTTC.

The V gene is TRBV14, the J gene TRBJ1-2, with 9 positions matching TRBD1. V shed 2 bases, J shed 4 bases, and the junction held 8 bases outside the gene matches. Germline V gives CDR1 SGHDN, CDR2 FVKESK. The CDR3 length is 16 residues. The CDR3 DNA reads as TGTGCCAGCAGCCAAACAACAGGGGGCTTTAGCTATGGCTACACCTTC. The encoded protein is CASSQTTGGFSYGYTF.

The J gene is TRBJ2-7, the V gene TRBV4-1; 9 nucleotides line up with TRBD2. Germline assignment: CDR1 MGHRA and CDR2 YSYEKL. Unmatched junction bases numbered 29, after V lost 1 base and J lost 7 bases. The CDR3 loop spans 22 amino acids. The CDR3: CASSQAQGGLAGNLALVEEQYF. As DNA, the CDR3 is TGCGCCAGCAGCCAAGCCCAGGGTGGCCTAGCGGGAAATTTGGCCTTGGTGGAGGAGCAGTACTTC.

This chain links TRBV15 with TRBJ1-5; 7 nucleotides match TRBD1. V dropped 4 bases and J dropped 1; count of bases not matched to a gene: 4. CDR1 is LNHNV, CDR2 YYDKDF, per germline (reference sequence). The CDR3 loop spans 15 amino acids. Here the CDR3 DNA reads TGTGCCACCAGCACAATCAGGGGGAGCAATCAGCCCCAGCATTTT. It translates to CATSTIRGSNQPQHF.

The rearrangement links TRBV5-1 to TRBJ2-5; the D gene is possibly TRBD2 (5 bases). Germline CDR1 is SGHRS and CDR2 is YFSETQ. V was pared by 0 bases and J by 2 bases, with 8 bases between. The CDR3 consists of 14 residues. In DNA, the CDR3 is TGCGCCAGCAGCTTGGGAGCGGAGCAAGAGACCCAGTACTTC. This codes for CASSLGAEQETQYF.

V is TRBV28 and J is TRBJ1-4; TRBD1 aligns across 8 bases. CDR3 length: 15 amino acids. V lost 2 bases to trimming and J lost 6 bases; unmatched junction nucleotides: 5. The germline gives CDR1 MDHEN, CDR2 SYDVKM. CDR3 in amino acids: CASSLGQGAYEKLFF. For the CDR3, the DNA is TGTGCCAGCAGTTTAGGGCAGGGGGCATATGAAAAACTGTTTTTT.

In DNA form, the CDR3 reads TGTGCCAGCAGCGCCAGATCTAGCGGGAGTTTGACCGGGGAGCTGTTTTTT. Its translation is CASSARSSGSLTGELFF. V usage is TRBV9 and J usage is TRBJ2-2, with TRBD2 identical over 10 bases. Germline assignment: CDR1 SGDLS and CDR2 YYNGEE. The CDR3 covers 17 residues. Germline trimming cut 3 bases from V and 5 bases from J; bases unmatched to any gene: 10.

The J gene is TRBJ2-7, the V gene TRBV6-5; 14 bases agree with TRBD2. V shed 6 bases and J 6 bases; nucleotides not matched to a gene: 7. Germline V CDR1 and CDR2: MNHEY, SVGAGI. This CDR3 has 15 amino acids. The CDR3 sequence is CASSRGLAGGTEQYF. The CDR3 DNA sequence: TGTGCCAGCAGCCGTGGACTAGCGGGAGGTACCGAGCAGTACTTC.

The chain carries TRBV11-3 and TRBJ1-1; TRBD1 agrees at 8 bases. Germline V gene sequence: CDR1 SGHNT, CDR2 YENEEA. The ends lost 1 base at V and 6 bases at J; junction bases unmatched: 4. This CDR3 has 14 residues. The CDR3 loop is CASSLAQGAPEAFF. The DNA for the CDR3 is TGTGCCAGCAGCTTAGCCCAGGGGGCTCCTGAAGCTTTCTTT.

The chain carries TRBV29-1 and TRBJ2-1; 7 nucleotides align to TRBD1. V shed 7 bases, J shed 4 bases, and the junction held 10 bases outside the gene matches. From germline, CDR1 is SQVTM and CDR2 ANQGSEA. The CDR3 sequence is 14 residues long. The CDR3 DNA follows: TGCAGCGCTGTAGGCACAGGGGCTTACAATGAGCAGTTCTTC. It encodes CSAVGTGAYNEQFF.

CDR3 DNA sequence: TGTGCCTCGGGAGGGCTGAGCTCTGGAAACACCATATATTTT. This codes for CASGGLSSGNTIYF. This chain joins TRBV24-1 and TRBJ1-3; D not resolved. CDR3 length: 14 amino acids. V shed 12 bases and J shed 0 bases, with 14 bases lying between them. Germline CDR1 reads KGHDR; CDR2 reads SFDVKD.

The V call is TRBV6-5, the J call TRBJ2-5; 8 bases agree with TRBD2. The V and J ends lost 6 bases and 4 bases, in that order; junction bases with no gene match: 10. CDR3 length: 15 amino acids. Germline lookup yields CDR1 MNHEY and CDR2 SVGAGI. The CDR3 reads CASSPGSGGGETQYF. CDR3 sequence (DNA): TGTGCCAGCAGCCCCGGGAGCGGGGGAGGAGAGACCCAGTACTTC.

J is TRBJ2-7 and V is TRBV19, with a possible D match to TRBD2 (5 bases). Germline V CDR1 and CDR2: LNHDA, SQIVND (reference sequence). Trimming stripped 7 bases from V and 5 bases from J, with 9 bases between. The CDR3 runs to 11 residues. The CDR3 protein is CASTLGNEQYF. The CDR3 DNA follows: TGTGCCAGTACCCTCGGGAACGAGCAGTACTTC. Complete variable domain (other parts from reference TRBV19 and TRBJ2-7): DGGITQSPKYLFRKEGQNVTLSCEQNLNHDAMYWYRQDPGQGLRLIYYSQIVNDFQKGDIAEGYSVSREKKESFPLTVTSAQKNPTAFYLCASTLGNEQYFGPGTRLTVT.

The chain uses TRBV6-2 or TRBV6-3 and TRBJ2-2, with a tentative D call TRBD2 (6 bases). Germline values: CDR1 MNHEY, CDR2 SVGEGT. This CDR3 contains 15 residues. The V end was cut by 2 bases, the J end by 7 bases, with 14 bases between. The DNA for the CDR3 is TGTGCCAGCAGTTACCTCAGGGCCGGGAGCGGGGAGCTGTTTTTT. Protein: CASSYLRAGSGELFF.

CDR3 sequence: CASSLSPGASGRMGDEQFF. DNA for the CDR3: TGTGCCAGCAGTTTATCCCCCGGAGCTAGCGGCCGGATGGGCGATGAGCAGTTCTTC. V is TRBV27 and J is TRBJ2-1; 7 bases line up with TRBD2. After removal of 0 bases from V and 8 bases from J, the junction contained 19 bases not matched to a gene. Germline CDR1 and CDR2: MNHEY and SMNVEV (reference sequence). This CDR3 has 19 amino acids.

The V and J genes are TRBV2 and TRBJ2-5; TRBD2 matches at 8 bases. With V trimmed by 6 bases and J by 2 bases, 11 bases remained unmatched. The CDR3 has 16 residues. Germline V gene data show CDR1 as SNHLY and CDR2 as FYNNEI. In DNA, the CDR3 is TGTGCCAGCAGGAAGGGCCTGGCGGGAGGTCAAGAGACCCAGTACTTC. Its protein is CASRKGLAGGQETQYF.

This chain joins TRBV5-6 and TRBJ1-2, with 8 bases lining up with TRBD1. Losses at the gene ends were 5 bases for V and 8 bases for J; bases not matched to a gene: 17. The CDR3 runs 16 residues. Per germline, CDR1 SGHDT and CDR2 YYEEEE. For the CDR3, the DNA is TGTGCCAGCAGTTACCCGACAGGGGCCAAGACGGGAGGCTACACCTTC. This encodes CASSYPTGAKTGGYTF.

The chain links TRBV19 to TRBJ2-6; possibly TRBD2 for D (5 bases). Deletions cut 8 bases from V and 0 bases from J, with 14 bases between. CDR3 size: 16 residues. Germline V lookup: CDR1 LNHDA, CDR2 SQIVND (reference sequence). Here the CDR3 reads CASSSEGSSGANVLTF. In nucleotides, the CDR3 is TGTGCCAGTTCCTCTGAGGGAAGCTCTGGGGCCAACGTCCTGACTTTC.

The CDR3 spells CASSQSLRDSYNEQFF. The CDR3, as DNA: TGCGCCAGCAGTCAATCGTTGCGGGACTCCTACAATGAGCAGTTCTTC. The V and J genes are TRBV23-1 and TRBJ2-1; D might be TRBD2 (6 bases). TRBV23-1 is annotated as an ORF whose role is uncertain. V gave up 0 bases and J gave up 0 bases, with 9 bases separating them. The CDR3 length is 16 residues.

V and J are TRBV7-2 and TRBJ2-5; tentative D call: TRBD1 (6 bases). Germline lookup yields CDR1 SGHTA and CDR2 FQGNSA. The V gene lost 3 bases and the J gene lost 5 bases, with 16 bases spanning the gap. There are 15 residues in the CDR3. CDR3 nucleotides: TGTGCCAGCAGCTTTTATACAGGGTCACAGGAGACCCAGTACTTC. Its protein is CASSFYTGSQETQYF. Full variable domain (missing parts from reference TRBV7-2 and TRBJ2-5): GAGVSQSPSNKVTEKGKDVELRCDPISGHTALYWYRQSLGQGLEFLIYFQGNSAPDKSGLPSDRFSAERTGGSVSTLTIQRTQQEDSAVYLCASSFYTGSQETQYFGPGTRLLVL.

The chain uses TRBV6-2 or TRBV6-3 and TRBJ1-5; D remains unclear. Germline V gene sequence: CDR1 MNHEY, CDR2 SVGEGT. There are 15 residues in the CDR3. Trimming took 5 bases from V and 0 from J, leaving 11 bases between them. CDR3 coding DNA: TGTGCCAGCAGTACCCTCAGATATAGCAATCAGCCCCAGCATTTT. Its protein is CASSTLRYSNQPQHF.